Listed below are T cell receptor beta chains from one sample, sequenced in a study of Graves' ophthalmopathy and Graves' hyperthyroidism. MiXCR, run by TCRdb on the multiplex PCR reads, gives a single entry per CDR3 protein. The profile covers some 1.1 million distinct CDR3 sequences, with about 35% appearing a single time and 8.5% to 14% taken by the ten largest. The sequencing sample was made of peripheral blood or thyroid tissue (not recorded which). Receptors originate from an adult man with Graves' hyperthyroidism. Both conserved end residues are part of each CDR3. D genes are given only for firm matches. Not every row has a clone size; where given, it reads once, few, many or a size class.

DNA	CDR3	size	D	V	J
TGTGCCAGCAGCTTGTTTCCTACTGGGGCCAACGTCCTGACTTTC	CASSLFPTGANVLTF	few	NA	TRBV5-6	TRBJ2-6
TGTGCCAGCAGTGAAGGGATTAACACTGAAGCTTTCTTT	CASSEGINTEAFF	many	NA	TRBV12-3/TRBV12-4	TRBJ1-1
TGTGCCAGCAGCCTGGGGACTAGCGGGACTAGCACCGGGGAGCTGTTTTTT	CASSLGTSGTSTGELFF	few	TRBD2	TRBV5-8	TRBJ2-2
TGCAGCGTTGAGGGTCGAGGCTACGAGCAGTACTTC	CSVEGRGYEQYF	many	NA	TRBV29-1	TRBJ2-7
TGTGCCAGCAGCTTAACCGAAGCCCTCAATCAGCCCCAGCATTTT	CASSLTEALNQPQHF	many	NA	TRBV7-8	TRBJ1-5
TGTGCCTGCAGCTCGCCGGGGGATAGTGGGGGCTACACCTTC	CACSSPGDSGGYTF	NA	NA	TRBV5-6	TRBJ1-2
TGTGCCAGCAGCCCCGGACAGGGTATAGACACTGAAGCTTTCTTT	CASSPGQGIDTEAFF	many	TRBD1	TRBV7-8	TRBJ1-1
TGTGCCAGCAGCTGCAACAGGGTAACCTACGAGCAGTACTTC	CASSCNRVTYEQYF	NA	NA	TRBV7-2	TRBJ2-7
TGTGCCAGCATCCGGAAGTCGATCACTGAAGCTTTCTTT	CASIRKSITEAFF	NA	NA	TRBV12-3/TRBV12-4	TRBJ1-1
TGTGCCAGCAGCCGGGCACAGGCCCCCTACGAGCAGTACTTC	CASSRAQAPYEQYF	few	NA	TRBV12-3/TRBV12-4	TRBJ2-7
TGTGCCACCAGTGATCGGGACAGGGGGAATCAGCCCCAGCATTTT	CATSDRDRGNQPQHF	many	TRBD1	TRBV24-1	TRBJ1-5
TGTGCCAGCAGCCCAAGGTGGGGGAACGAGCAGTACTTC	CASSPRWGNEQYF	few	NA	TRBV7-9	TRBJ2-7
TGTGCCAGCAGCTCGCCTTATTATCCGGGACAGGGGACCACTGAAGCTTTCTTT	CASSSPYYPGQGTTEAFF	NA	TRBD1	TRBV5-8	TRBJ1-1